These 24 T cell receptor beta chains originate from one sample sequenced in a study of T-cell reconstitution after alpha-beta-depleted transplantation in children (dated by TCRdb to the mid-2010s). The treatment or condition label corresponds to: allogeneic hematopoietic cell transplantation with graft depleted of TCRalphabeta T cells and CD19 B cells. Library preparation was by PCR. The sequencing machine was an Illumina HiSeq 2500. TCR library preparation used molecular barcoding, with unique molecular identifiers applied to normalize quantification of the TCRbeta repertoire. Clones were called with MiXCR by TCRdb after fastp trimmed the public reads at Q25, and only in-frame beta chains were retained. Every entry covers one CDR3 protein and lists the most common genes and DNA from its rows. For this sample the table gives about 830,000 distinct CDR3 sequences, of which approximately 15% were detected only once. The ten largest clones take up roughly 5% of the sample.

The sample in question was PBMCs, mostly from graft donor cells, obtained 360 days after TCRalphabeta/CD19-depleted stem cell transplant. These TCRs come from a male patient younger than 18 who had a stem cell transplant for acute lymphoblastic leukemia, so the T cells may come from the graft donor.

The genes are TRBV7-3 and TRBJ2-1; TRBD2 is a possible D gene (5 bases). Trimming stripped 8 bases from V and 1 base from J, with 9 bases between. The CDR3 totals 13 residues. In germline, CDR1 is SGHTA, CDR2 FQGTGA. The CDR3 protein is CASGETSYNEQFF. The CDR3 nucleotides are TGTGCCAGCGGGGAGACTTCCTACAATGAGCAGTTCTTC.

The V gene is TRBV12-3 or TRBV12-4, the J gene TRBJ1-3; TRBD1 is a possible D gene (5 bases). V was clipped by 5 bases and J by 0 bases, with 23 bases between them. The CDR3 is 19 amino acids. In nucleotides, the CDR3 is TGTGCCAGCAGTCCCGCGAGGGGCCAACAGGAGAGCTCTGGAAACACCATATATTTT. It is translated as CASSPARGQQESSGNTIYF.

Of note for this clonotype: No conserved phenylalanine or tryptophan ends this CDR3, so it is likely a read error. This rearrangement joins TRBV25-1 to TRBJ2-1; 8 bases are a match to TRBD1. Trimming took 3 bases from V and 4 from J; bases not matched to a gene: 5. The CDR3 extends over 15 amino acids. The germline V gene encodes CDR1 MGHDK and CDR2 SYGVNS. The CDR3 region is CASSDQQGGYNEQFV. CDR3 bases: TGTGCCAGCAGTGACCAACAGGGGGGATACAATGAGCAGTTCGTC.

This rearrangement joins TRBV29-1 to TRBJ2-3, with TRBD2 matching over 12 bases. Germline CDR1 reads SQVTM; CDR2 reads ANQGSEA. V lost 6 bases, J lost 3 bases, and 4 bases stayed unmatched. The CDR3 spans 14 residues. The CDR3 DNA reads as TGCAGCGTGGCCGGACTAGCGGGAACAGATACGCAGTATTTT. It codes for CSVAGLAGTDTQYF.

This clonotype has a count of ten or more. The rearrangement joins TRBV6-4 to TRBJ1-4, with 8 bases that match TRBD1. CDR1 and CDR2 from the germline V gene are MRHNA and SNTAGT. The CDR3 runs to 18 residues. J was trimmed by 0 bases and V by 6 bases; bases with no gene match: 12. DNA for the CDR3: TGTGCCAGCAGGCCGTCTTCAGGGGGCCCCTCAACTAATGAAAAACTGTTTTTT. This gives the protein CASRPSSGGPSTNEKLFF.

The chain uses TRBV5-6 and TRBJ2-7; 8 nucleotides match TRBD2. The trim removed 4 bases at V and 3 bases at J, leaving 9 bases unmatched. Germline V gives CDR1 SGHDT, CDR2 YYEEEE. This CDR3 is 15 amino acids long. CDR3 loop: CASSPLAGWGYEQYF. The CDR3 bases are TGTGCCAGCAGCCCTTTAGCGGGATGGGGCTACGAGCAGTACTTC.

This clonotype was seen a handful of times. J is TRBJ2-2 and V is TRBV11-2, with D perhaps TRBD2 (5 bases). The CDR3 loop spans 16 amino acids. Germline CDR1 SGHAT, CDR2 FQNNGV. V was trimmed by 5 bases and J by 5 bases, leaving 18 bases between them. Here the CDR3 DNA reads TGTGCCAGCAGCAACTTAGGGAGTAGGATGACCGGGGAGCTGTTTTTT. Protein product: CASSNLGSRMTGELFF.

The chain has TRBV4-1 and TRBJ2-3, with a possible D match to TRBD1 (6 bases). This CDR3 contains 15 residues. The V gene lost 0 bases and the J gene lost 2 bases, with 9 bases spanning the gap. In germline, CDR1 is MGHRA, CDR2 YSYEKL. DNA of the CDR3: TGCGCCAGCAGCCAAGATGGACAGTCCACAGATACGCAGTATTTT. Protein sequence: CASSQDGQSTDTQYF.

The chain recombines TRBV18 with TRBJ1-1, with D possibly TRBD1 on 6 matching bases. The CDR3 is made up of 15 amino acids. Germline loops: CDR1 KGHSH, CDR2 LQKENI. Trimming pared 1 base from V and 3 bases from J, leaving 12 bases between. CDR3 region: CASSPQGHPDTEAFF. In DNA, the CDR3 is TGTGCCAGCTCACCACAGGGACACCCGGACACTGAAGCTTTCTTT.

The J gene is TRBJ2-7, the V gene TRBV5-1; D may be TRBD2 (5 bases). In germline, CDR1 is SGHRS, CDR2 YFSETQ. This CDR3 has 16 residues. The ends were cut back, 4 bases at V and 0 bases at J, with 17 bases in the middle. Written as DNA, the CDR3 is TGCGCCAGCAGCGTCTTATCCGGGATCCGCTCCTACGAGCAGTACTTC. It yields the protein CASSVLSGIRSYEQYF. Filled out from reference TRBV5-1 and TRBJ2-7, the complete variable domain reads KAGVTQTPRYLIKTRGQQVTLSCSPISGHRSVSWYQQTPGQGLQFLFEYFSETQRNKGNFPGRFSGRQFSNSRSEMNVSTLELGDSALYLCASSVLSGIRSYEQYFGPGTRLTVT.

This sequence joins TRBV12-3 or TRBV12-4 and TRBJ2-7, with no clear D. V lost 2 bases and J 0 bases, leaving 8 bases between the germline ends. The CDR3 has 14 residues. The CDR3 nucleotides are TGTGCCAGCAGTTTATTTATAGGCTCCTACGAGCAGTACTTC. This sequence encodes CASSLFIGSYEQYF.

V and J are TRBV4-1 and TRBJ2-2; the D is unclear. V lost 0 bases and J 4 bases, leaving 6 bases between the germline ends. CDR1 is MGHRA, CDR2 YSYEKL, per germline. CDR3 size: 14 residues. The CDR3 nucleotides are TGCGCCAGCAGCCAAGATTCGGGCACCGGGGAGCTGTTTTTT. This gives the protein CASSQDSGTGELFF.

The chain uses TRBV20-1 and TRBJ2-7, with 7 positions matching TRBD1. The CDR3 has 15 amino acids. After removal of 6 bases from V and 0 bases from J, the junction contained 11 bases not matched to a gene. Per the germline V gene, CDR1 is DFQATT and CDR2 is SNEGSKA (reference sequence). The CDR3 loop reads CSAHPPTGNSYEQYF. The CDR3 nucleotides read TGCAGTGCCCACCCACCGACAGGGAACTCCTACGAGCAGTACTTC.

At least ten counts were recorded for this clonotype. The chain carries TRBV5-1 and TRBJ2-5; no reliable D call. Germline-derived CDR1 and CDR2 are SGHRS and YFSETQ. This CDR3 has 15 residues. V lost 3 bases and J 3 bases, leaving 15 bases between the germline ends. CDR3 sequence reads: CASSYLGMSEETQYF. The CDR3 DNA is TGCGCCAGCAGCTACCTTGGGATGTCCGAAGAGACCCAGTACTTC.

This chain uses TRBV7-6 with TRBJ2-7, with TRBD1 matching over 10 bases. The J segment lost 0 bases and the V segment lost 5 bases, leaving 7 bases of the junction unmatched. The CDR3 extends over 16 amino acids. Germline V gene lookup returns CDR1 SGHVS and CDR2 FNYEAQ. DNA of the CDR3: TGTGCCAGCAGCCCCAGGCGGGACAGGGGCTCCTACGAGCAGTACTTC. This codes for CASSPRRDRGSYEQYF.

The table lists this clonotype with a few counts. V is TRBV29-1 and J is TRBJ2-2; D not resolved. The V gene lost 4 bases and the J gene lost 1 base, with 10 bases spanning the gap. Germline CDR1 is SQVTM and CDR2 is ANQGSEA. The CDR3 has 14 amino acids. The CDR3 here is CSVVQRMNTGELFF. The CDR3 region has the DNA TGCAGCGTTGTCCAGCGAATGAACACCGGGGAGCTGTTTTTT.

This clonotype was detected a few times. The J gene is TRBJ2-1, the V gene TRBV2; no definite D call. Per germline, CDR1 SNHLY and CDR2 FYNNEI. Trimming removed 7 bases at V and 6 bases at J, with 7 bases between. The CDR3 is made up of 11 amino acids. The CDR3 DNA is TGTGCCAGCAAAGTCCGCAATGAGCAGTTCTTC. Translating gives CASKVRNEQFF.

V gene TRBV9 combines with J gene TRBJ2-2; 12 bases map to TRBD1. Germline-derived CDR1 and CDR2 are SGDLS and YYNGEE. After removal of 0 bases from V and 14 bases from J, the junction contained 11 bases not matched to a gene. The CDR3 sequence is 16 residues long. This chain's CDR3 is CASSVGWGQGAGVLFF. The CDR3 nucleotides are TGTGCCAGCAGCGTAGGATGGGGACAGGGGGCAGGGGTTCTGTTTTTT.

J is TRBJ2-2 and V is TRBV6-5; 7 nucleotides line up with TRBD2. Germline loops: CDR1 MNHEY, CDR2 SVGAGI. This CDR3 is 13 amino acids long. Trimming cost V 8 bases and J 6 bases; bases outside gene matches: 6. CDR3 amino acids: CASGWLAAGELFF. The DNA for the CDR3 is TGTGCCAGCGGTTGGCTAGCGGCCGGGGAGCTGTTTTTT.

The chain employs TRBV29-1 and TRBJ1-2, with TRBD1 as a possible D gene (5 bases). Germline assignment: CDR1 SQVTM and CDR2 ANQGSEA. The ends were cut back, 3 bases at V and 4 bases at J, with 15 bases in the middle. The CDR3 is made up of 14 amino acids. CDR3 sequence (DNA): TGCAGCGTTGATCAGGCGGGGCTAGGCTATGGCTACACCTTC. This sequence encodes CSVDQAGLGYGYTF.

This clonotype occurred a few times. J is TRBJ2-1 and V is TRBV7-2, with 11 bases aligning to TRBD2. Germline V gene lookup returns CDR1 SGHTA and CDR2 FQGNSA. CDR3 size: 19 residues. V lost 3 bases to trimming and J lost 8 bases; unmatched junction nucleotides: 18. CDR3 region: CASSFIGVAGGPRLYEQFF. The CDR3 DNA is TGTGCCAGCAGCTTCATAGGCGTAGCGGGAGGGCCACGCCTCTATGAGCAGTTCTTC.

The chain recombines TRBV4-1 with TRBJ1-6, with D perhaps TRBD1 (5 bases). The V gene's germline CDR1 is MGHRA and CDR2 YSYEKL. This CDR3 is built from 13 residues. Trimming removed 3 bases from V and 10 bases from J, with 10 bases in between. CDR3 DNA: TGCGCCAGCAGCCATGGGGACCCCTCACCCCTCCACTTT. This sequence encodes CASSHGDPSPLHF.

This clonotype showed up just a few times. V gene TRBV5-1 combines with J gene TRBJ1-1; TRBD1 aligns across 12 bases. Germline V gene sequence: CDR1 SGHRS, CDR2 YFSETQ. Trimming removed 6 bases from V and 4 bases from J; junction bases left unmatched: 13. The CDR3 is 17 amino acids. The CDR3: CASTVTGTGGWGTEAFF. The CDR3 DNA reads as TGCGCCAGCACCGTAACCGGGACAGGGGGCTGGGGCACTGAAGCTTTCTTT.

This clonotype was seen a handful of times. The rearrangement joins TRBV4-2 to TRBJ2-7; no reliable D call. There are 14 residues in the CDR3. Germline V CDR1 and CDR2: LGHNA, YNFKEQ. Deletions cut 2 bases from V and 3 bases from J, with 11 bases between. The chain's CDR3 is CASSQYLVDYEQYF. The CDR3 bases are TGTGCCAGCAGCCAATACTTAGTTGACTACGAGCAGTACTTC.